This is a list of T cell receptor beta chains from one sample in a study of CXCR3-negative and CXCR3-positive naive CD8 T cells. Using the 5' RACE reads, TCRdb records one entry per CDR3 protein without DNA. The sample includes about 53,000 distinct CDR3 sequences. The sequencing input was naive CXCR3- CD8+ T cells from blood. The receptors shown here come from a human donor in good health. Some clones in this sample may be carry-over from other donors' samples. Both conserved end residues are part of each CDR3. The order of the fields is V gene, J gene, CDR3 protein.

TRBV5-6	TRBJ2-7	CASSYRAGYEQYF
TRBV20-1	TRBJ1-6	CSASFPGGKENSPLHF
TRBV14	TRBJ2-3	CASSQEQSTDTQYF
TRBV11-1	TRBJ1-1	CASSWGTANEAFF
TRBV4-2	TRBJ1-1	CASSQDGGDTEAFF
TRBV27	TRBJ2-1	CASSPAPTGHNEQFF
TRBV14	TRBJ1-6	CASSQDRGTWGSPLHF
TRBV11-1	TRBJ1-1	CASSYLGAEAFF
TRBV12-3/TRBV12-4	TRBJ2-1	CASSRTGQGIEQFF
TRBV25-1	TRBJ2-1	CASSRIRETGRYNEQFF